This T cell receptor beta chain was observed in a study of blood T cell repertoires in COVID-19. Overall study: T cells, B-cell-depleted T cells, or PBMCs supplied cDNA or gDNA.

TCRdb's copy holds only in-frame clones and misses some; the assay was immunoSEQ multiplex PCR. The top ten clones hold approximately 9.7% of a sample with 250,000 or so clones, 86% of them seen once. Between the trimmed V and J ends, which lost 4 bases and 1 base, there was a span of 3 bases. The CDR3 covers 12 residues. Germline V CDR1 and CDR2: SGHRS, YFSETQ. Sequenced sample: peripheral blood. This receptor was taken from a man aged 35 to 55 with active or convalescent COVID-19. The chain has TRBV5-1 and TRBJ1-3; D unresolved. The CDR3 nucleotides are TGCGCCAGCAGCCAATCTGGAAACACCATATATTTT. It translates to CASSQSGNTIYF.